This T cell receptor beta chain was sequenced in a study of lung T cells in sarcoidosis with Löfgren's syndrome. Study-wide results and caveats: Paired TRAV12-1/TRBV2 TCRs showed CDR3 homology and preferential pairing. Recognition of an unidentified sarcoidosis antigen was only suggested. Shared TRAV12-1 and TRBV2 CDR3 motifs were reported across several patients.

This clonotype is medium-sized. Its antigen is not identified. Deletions cut 5 bases from V and 0 bases from J, with 14 bases between. This CDR3 has 16 residues. In germline, CDR1 is SEHNR, CDR2 FQNEAQ (reference sequence). TCRdb re-derived calls from the reads in MiXCR, one entry per CDR3 protein. Among approximately 3,100 distinct CDR3 sequences, around 17% were seen once, and the ten largest hold 7.2%. The chain is built from TRBV7-9 and TRBJ1-3; D is unresolved. Sequencing was performed on CD4+ T cells from bronchoalveolar lavage. The receptor's source is a human donor with sarcoidosis (Löfgren's syndrome or another form), or a control subject (not recorded which). CDR3 region: CASSPMTASSGNTIYF. CDR3 in DNA: TGTGCCAGCAGCCCAATGACGGCAAGCTCTGGAAACACCATATATTTT.